These T cell receptor beta chains were read from a single sample in a study of T-cell reconstitution after alpha-beta-depleted transplantation in children. TCRdb recomputed calls from the PCR reads with MiXCR, one row per CDR3 protein. Of 550,000 to 800,000 distinct CDR3 sequences listed, less than 15% were seen once; the top ten hold approximately 0.8%. This material consisted of PBMCs, taken before TCRalphabeta/CD19-depleted stem cell transplant. The receptors here all came from a girl aged 2-10 years with congenital amegakaryocytic thrombocytopenia, due to receive a stem cell transplant. Both conserved end residues are part of each CDR3. D genes are given only for firm matches. Clone size, where shown, is once, few, many, or a class for clones that have expanded.

CASSSGTAFTDTQYF	TGTGCCAGCAGCTCCGGGACGGCATTCACAGATACGCAGTATTTT	TRBJ2-3	.	many	TRBV7-8
CASSPSGLEHNEQFF	TGTGCCAGCAGCCCCTCTGGTCTGGAACACAATGAGCAGTTCTTC	TRBJ2-1	.	many	TRBV27
CASSKQGLSRGTQYF	TGTGCCAGCAGTAAGCAGGGACTATCCCGGGGGACCCAGTACTTC	TRBJ2-5	TRBD2	many	TRBV12-3/TRBV12-4
CASSQSAGFPYNEQFF	TGTGCCAGCAGTCAATCAGCGGGCTTTCCCTACAATGAGCAGTTCTTC	TRBJ2-1	.	many	TRBV7-9
CASSLLGPINSPLHF	TGCGCCAGCAGCTTGTTGGGTCCGATTAATTCACCCCTCCACTTT	TRBJ1-6	.	many	TRBV5-1
CASSLGQLLNIQYF	TGCGCCAGCAGCTTGGGCCAGCTCTTAAACATTCAGTACTTC	TRBJ2-4	.	many	TRBV5-1
CASSFRGGDTQYF	TGTGCCAGCAGTTTTCGCGGGGGAGATACGCAGTATTTT	TRBJ2-3	TRBD2	few	TRBV28
CASNLGGRSTGYTF	TGTGCCAGCAATTTAGGGGGGCGCTCGACGGGCTACACCTTC	TRBJ1-2	.	.	TRBV2
CASPLGGQGASDTQYF	TGCGCCAGCCCCCTCGGGGGACAGGGGGCTTCTGATACGCAGTATTTT	TRBJ2-3	TRBD1	.	TRBV5-1
CASREREHEQFF	TGCGCCAGCAGGGAGCGGGAGCATGAGCAGTTCTTC	TRBJ2-1	TRBD2	many	TRBV5-1
CASSNLGSVDDMETQYF	TGTGCCAGCAGCAACTTAGGGTCCGTTGATGATATGGAGACCCAGTACTTC	TRBJ2-5	.	.	TRBV7-2
CSANSGQGIYGYTF	TGCAGTGCCAATTCGGGACAGGGGATCTATGGCTACACCTTC	TRBJ1-2	TRBD1	many	TRBV20-1
CSAGGTGQGGVYTF	TGCAGTGCTGGAGGGACGGGACAGGGAGGGGTTTACACCTTC	TRBJ1-2	TRBD1	many	TRBV20-1
CARTRTNLRNEQFF	TGTGCCAGGACTCGCACAAACCTACGCAATGAGCAGTTCTTC	TRBJ2-1	.	.	TRBV7-2
CSARDRVTYGYTF	TGCAGTGCTAGAGATCGAGTAACCTATGGCTACACCTTC	TRBJ1-2	.	many	TRBV20-1
CASSIVGSPNEQFF	TGTGCCAGTAGTATAGTAGGCAGCCCCAATGAGCAGTTCTTC	TRBJ2-1	.	.	TRBV19
CSARDWVNEKLFF	TGCAGTGCTAGAGATTGGGTTAATGAAAAACTGTTTTTT	TRBJ1-4	.	few	TRBV20-1
CASSSPGRDTGELFF	TGTGCCAGCAGCTCACCAGGGAGGGATACCGGGGAGCTGTTTTTT	TRBJ2-2	TRBD2	many	TRBV7-9
CASSFDRALQETQYF	TGCGCCAGCAGCTTCGACAGGGCACTACAAGAGACCCAGTACTTC	TRBJ2-5	TRBD1	many	TRBV5-1
CASRIAGTTPEQYF	TGCGCCAGTCGGATAGCGGGGACTACCCCCGAGCAGTACTTC	TRBJ2-7	TRBD2	.	TRBV5-1
CSARGVTGTGSTDTQYF	TGCAGTGCTAGGGGCGTAACCGGGACAGGGAGCACAGATACGCAGTATTTT	TRBJ2-3	TRBD1	many	TRBV20-1
CASSLFQNTGELFF	TGTGCCAGCAGTTTGTTCCAGAACACCGGGGAGCTGTTTTTT	TRBJ2-2	.	many	TRBV12-3/TRBV12-4
CASRWLGAYGYTF	TGTGCCAGCAGATGGCTCGGGGCCTATGGCTACACCTTC	TRBJ1-2	.	many	TRBV12-3/TRBV12-4
CASSLVPPGEFYEQYF	TGTGCCAGCAGCTTAGTCCCCCCGGGAGAATTCTACGAGCAGTACTTC	TRBJ2-7	.	many	TRBV7-6
CASSAGLSSYNEQFF	TGCGCCAGCAGCGCGGGGCTGAGCTCCTACAATGAGCAGTTCTTC	TRBJ2-1	.	.	TRBV5-1
CASAPTHEQFF	TGTGCCAGCGCGCCCACCCATGAGCAGTTCTTC	TRBJ2-1	.	many	TRBV18